The rows below give T cell receptor beta chains drawn from one sample of a study of blood T cell repertoires in COVID-19. Clones were read by immunoSEQ multiplex PCR, and TCRdb kept only the in-frame ones, dropping some. The repertoire holds about 86,000 clones, with just under 85% as singletons. Material: peripheral blood. Every receptor here comes from a man aged 50-60 years with acute or convalescent COVID-19. The CDR3 runs from the conserved cysteine through the conserved F or W. D genes are given only for firm matches. Size is omitted from some rows. Given values are once, few, many or a class for expanded clones.

D: NA
size: NA
J: TRBJ2-7
V: TRBV27
DNA: TGTGCCAGCAGTTTCTTCAGGGTAGGGGCCTACGAGCAGTACTTC
CDR3: CASSFFRVGAYEQYF

D: TRBD2
size: many
J: TRBJ2-7
V: TRBV2
DNA: TGTGCCAGCACCGAGACAACGGGAGGGGGATCTACGCGGCAGTACTTC
CDR3: CASTETTGGGSTRQYF

D: NA
size: NA
J: TRBJ2-3
V: TRBV19
DNA: TGTGCCAGTAGGGACAGCCACGTGGTGGGCACAGATACGCAGTATTTT
CDR3: CASRDSHVVGTDTQYF

D: NA
size: NA
J: TRBJ1-1
V: TRBV5-1
DNA: TGCGCCAGCAGCTTGGGGGACACCCTGAGCACTGAAGCTTTCTTT
CDR3: CASSLGDTLSTEAFF

D: TRBD1
size: NA
J: TRBJ2-5
V: TRBV19
DNA: TGTGCCAGTAGTATGATGGGGGGACAGGCCTCTGGGACCCAGTACTTC
CDR3: CASSMMGGQASGTQYF

D: NA
size: NA
J: TRBJ2-1
V: TRBV15
DNA: TGTGCCACCAGCAGAGATCTGGGGCAGTTCCATGAGCAGTTCTTC
CDR3: CATSRDLGQFHEQFF

D: NA
size: NA
J: TRBJ2-2
V: TRBV9
DNA: TGTGCCAGCAGCGTTAGCAGAGACACCGGGGAGCTGTTTTTT
CDR3: CASSVSRDTGELFF

D: NA
size: NA
J: TRBJ2-2
V: TRBV5-4
DNA: TGTGCCAGCAGCTTGGTAGCGAATCGGGGTTACACCGGGGAGCTGTTTTTT
CDR3: CASSLVANRGYTGELFF

D: NA
size: NA
J: TRBJ1-2
V: TRBV6-4
DNA: TGTGCCAGCAGTGAGGGGGGAGCTAACTATGGCTACACCTTC
CDR3: CASSEGGANYGYTF

D: TRBD2
size: NA
J: TRBJ2-1
V: TRBV4-1
DNA: TGCGCCAGCAGCCCCCTAGGTGCCGCGGGGGGGCCTTCAGGCAATGAGCAGTTCTTC
CDR3: CASSPLGAAGGPSGNEQFF

D: NA
size: NA
J: TRBJ1-5
V: TRBV2
DNA: TGTGCCAGCAGTGAAACGCCGGGGAATAGCAATCAGCCCCAGCATTTT
CDR3: CASSETPGNSNQPQHF

D: TRBD1
size: NA
J: TRBJ2-1
V: TRBV25-1
DNA: TGTGCCAGCAGCTCCAGGGGGCGAGGGTCCTACAATGAGCAGTTCTTC
CDR3: CASSSRGRGSYNEQFF

D: NA
size: NA
J: TRBJ1-1
V: TRBV5-1
DNA: TGCGCCAGCAGCTTGGCCGAATGGGCAGGTGAAGCTTTCTTT
CDR3: CASSLAEWAGEAFF

D: NA
size: NA
J: TRBJ2-7
V: TRBV27
DNA: TGTGCCAGCGGGCGGGAATCGCAGTACTTC
CDR3: CASGRESQYF

D: TRBD1
size: few
J: TRBJ2-1
V: TRBV18
DNA: TGTGCCAGCTCACGGGACAGCTTCAATGAGCAGTTCTTC
CDR3: CASSRDSFNEQFF

D: NA
size: NA
J: TRBJ2-3
V: TRBV5-4
DNA: TGTGCCAGCAGGTTCGGAGGTAGCACAGATACGCAGTATTTT
CDR3: CASRFGGSTDTQYF

D: TRBD1
size: NA
J: TRBJ2-5
V: TRBV10-2
DNA: TGCGCCAGCAACGGAAAAGACAGGGGCCAAGAGACCCAGTACTTC
CDR3: CASNGKDRGQETQYF